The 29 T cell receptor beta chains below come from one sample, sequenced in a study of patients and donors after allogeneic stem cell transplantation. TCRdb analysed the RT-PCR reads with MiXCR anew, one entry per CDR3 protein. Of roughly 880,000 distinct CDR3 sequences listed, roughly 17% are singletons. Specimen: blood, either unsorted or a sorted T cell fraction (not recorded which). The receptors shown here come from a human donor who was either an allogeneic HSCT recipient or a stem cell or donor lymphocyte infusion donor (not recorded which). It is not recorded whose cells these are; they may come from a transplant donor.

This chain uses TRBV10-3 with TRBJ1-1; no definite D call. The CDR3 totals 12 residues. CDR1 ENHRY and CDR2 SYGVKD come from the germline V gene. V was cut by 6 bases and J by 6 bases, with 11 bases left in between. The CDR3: CAISHQAPEAFF. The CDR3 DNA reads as TGTGCCATCAGCCACCAGGCCCCTGAAGCTTTCTTT.

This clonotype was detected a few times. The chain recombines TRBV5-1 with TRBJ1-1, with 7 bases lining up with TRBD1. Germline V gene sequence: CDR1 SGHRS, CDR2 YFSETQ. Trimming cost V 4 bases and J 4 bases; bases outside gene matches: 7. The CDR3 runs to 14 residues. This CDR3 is CASSARQGLTEAFF. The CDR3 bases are TGCGCCAGCAGCGCTCGACAGGGTCTCACTGAAGCTTTCTTT.

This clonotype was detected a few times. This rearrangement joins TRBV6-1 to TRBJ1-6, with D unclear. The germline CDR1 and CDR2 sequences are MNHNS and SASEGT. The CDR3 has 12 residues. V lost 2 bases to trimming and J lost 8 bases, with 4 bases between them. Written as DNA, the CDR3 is TGTGCCAGCAGTGAACGGGATTCACCCCTCCACTTT. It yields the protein CASSERDSPLHF.

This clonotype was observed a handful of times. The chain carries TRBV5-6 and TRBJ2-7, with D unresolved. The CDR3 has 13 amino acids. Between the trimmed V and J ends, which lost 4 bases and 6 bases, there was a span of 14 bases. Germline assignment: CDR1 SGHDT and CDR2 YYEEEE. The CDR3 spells CASSVDRRGEQYF. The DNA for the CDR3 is TGTGCCAGCAGCGTGGACCGCCGAGGCGAGCAGTACTTC.

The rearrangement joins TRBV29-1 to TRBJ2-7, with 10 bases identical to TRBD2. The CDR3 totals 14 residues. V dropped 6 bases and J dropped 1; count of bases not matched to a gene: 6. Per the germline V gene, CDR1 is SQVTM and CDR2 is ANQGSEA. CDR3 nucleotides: TGCAGCGTCGGACTAGCGGATAATTCCTACGAGCAGTACTTC. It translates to CSVGLADNSYEQYF.

CDR3 residues: CACLTGSGYEQYF. The CDR3 DNA is TGTGCCTGCCTCACAGGGTCCGGGTACGAGCAGTACTTC. The J gene is TRBJ2-7, the V gene TRBV30, with D possibly being TRBD1 (6 bases). V was cut by 6 bases and J by 4 bases, with 16 bases left in between. The CDR3 is 13 amino acids. CDR1 and CDR2 from the germline V gene are GTSNPN and SVGIG (reference sequence). Full variable domain (missing parts from reference TRBV30 and TRBJ2-7): SQTIHQWPATLVQPVGSPLSLECTVEGTSNPNLYWYRQAAGRGLQLLFYSVGIGQISSEVPQNLSASRPQDRQFILSSKKLLLSDSGFYLCACLTGSGYEQYFGPGTRLTVT.

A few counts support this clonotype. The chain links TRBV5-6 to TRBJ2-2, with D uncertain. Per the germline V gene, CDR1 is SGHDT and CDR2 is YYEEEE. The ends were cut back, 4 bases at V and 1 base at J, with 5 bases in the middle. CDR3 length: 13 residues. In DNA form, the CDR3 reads TGTGCCAGCAGCGCGAAGAACACCGGGGAGCTGTTTTTT. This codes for CASSAKNTGELFF.

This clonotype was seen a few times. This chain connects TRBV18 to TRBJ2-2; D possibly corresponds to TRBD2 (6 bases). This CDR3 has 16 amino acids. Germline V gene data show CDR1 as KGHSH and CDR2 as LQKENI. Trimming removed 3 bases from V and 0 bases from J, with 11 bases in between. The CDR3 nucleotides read TGTGCCAGCTCACCTCCGGGACTCTCGAACACCGGGGAGCTGTTTTTT. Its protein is CASSPPGLSNTGELFF. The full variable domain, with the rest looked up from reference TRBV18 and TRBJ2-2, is NAGVMQNPRHLVRRRGQEARLRCSPMKGHSHVYWYRQLPEEGLKFMVYLQKENIIDESGMPKERFSAEFPKEGPSILRIQQVVRGDSAAYFCASSPPGLSNTGELFFGEGSRLTVL.

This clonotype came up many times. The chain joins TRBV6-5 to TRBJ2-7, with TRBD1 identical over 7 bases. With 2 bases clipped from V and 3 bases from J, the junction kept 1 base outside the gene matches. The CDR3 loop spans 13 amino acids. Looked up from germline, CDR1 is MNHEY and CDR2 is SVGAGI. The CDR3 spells CASSYRQGYEQYF. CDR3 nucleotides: TGTGCCAGCAGTTACCGACAGGGCTACGAGCAGTACTTC.

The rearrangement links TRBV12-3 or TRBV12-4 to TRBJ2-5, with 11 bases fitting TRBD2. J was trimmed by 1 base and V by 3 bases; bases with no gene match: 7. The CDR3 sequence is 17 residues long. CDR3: CASSFDFSGRAQETQYF. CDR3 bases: TGTGCCAGCAGTTTCGATTTTAGCGGGAGGGCCCAAGAGACCCAGTACTTC.

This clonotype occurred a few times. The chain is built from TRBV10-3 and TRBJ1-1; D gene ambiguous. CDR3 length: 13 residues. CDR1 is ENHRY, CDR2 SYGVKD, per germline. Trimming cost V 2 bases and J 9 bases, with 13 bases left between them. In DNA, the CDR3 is TGTGCCATCAGTGAGCCCCAGGCCGGGAAAGCTTTCTTT. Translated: CAISEPQAGKAFF.

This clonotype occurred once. The CDR3 DNA reads TGCAGTGCTCCCGGGACAGGTTTTTGGGACACCTTC. Translating it yields CSAPGTGFWDTF. The rearrangement joins TRBV20-1 to TRBJ1-2; 8 bases line up with TRBD1. Trimming removed 5 bases from V and 12 bases from J; junction bases left unmatched: 11. The germline V gene has CDR1 DFQATT and CDR2 SNEGSKA (reference sequence). The CDR3 totals 12 residues.

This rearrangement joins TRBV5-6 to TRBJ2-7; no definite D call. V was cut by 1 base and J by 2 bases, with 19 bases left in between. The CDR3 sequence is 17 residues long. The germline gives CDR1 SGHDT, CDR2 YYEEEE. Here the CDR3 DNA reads TGTGCCAGCAGCTTGAACGGACCCGCCGGGTATGCCTACGAGCAGTACTTC. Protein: CASSLNGPAGYAYEQYF.

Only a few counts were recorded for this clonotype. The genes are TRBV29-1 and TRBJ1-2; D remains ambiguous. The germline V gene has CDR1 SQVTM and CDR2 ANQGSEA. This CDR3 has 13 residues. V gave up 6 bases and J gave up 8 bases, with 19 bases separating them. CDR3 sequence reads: CSVATRTQEGYTF. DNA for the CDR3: TGCAGCGTCGCGACTAGGACCCAGGAGGGCTACACCTTC.

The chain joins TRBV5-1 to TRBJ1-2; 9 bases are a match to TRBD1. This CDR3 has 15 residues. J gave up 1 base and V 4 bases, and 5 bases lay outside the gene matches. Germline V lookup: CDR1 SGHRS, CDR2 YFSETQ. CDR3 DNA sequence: TGCGCCAGCAGCGACCGGACAGGGGTTAACTATGGCTACACCTTC. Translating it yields CASSDRTGVNYGYTF.

CDR3 protein: CASSPREGNGYTF. The CDR3 DNA sequence: TGTGCCAGCTCACCACGGGAAGGGAACGGCTACACCTTC. The chain uses TRBV18 and TRBJ1-2; no clear D gene. The V gene's germline CDR1 is KGHSH and CDR2 LQKENI. There are 13 residues in the CDR3. V was pared by 1 base and J by 8 bases, with 11 bases between.

The CDR3 DNA reads as TGTGCCAGCAGCCAAAATCTGGGGAGGCTTGCACCCCTCCACTTT. As protein: CASSQNLGRLAPLHF. The chain links TRBV16 to TRBJ1-6; no reliable D call. The V and J ends lost 2 bases and 11 bases respectively, with 16 bases between them. The germline V gene encodes CDR1 KGHSY and CDR2 FQNENV. This CDR3 region has 15 residues.

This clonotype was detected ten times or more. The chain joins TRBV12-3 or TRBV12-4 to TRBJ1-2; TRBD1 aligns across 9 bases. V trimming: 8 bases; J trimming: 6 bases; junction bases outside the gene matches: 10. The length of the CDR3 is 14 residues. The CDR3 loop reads CASSLGDRVDGYTF. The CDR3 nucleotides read TGTGCCAGCTCCCTGGGGGACAGGGTGGATGGCTACACCTTC.

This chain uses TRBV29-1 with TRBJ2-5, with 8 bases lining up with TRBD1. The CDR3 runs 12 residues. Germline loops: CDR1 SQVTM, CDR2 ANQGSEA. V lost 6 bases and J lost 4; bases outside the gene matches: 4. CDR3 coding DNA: TGCAGCGTGACACAGGGGGGAGAGACCCAGTACTTC. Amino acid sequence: CSVTQGGETQYF.

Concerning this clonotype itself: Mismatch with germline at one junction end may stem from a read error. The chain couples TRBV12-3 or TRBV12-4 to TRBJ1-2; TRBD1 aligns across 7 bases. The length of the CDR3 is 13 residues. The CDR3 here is CASSASRDSFSHF. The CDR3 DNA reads TGTGCCAGCAGTGCCTCCCGGGACAGCTTTTCTCATTTC.

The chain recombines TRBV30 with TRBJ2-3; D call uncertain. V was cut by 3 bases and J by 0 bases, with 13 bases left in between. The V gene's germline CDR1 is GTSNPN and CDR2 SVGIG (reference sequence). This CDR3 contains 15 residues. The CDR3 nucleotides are TGTGCCTGGAGCCTGAGGAGTACTAGCACAGATACGCAGTATTTT. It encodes CAWSLRSTSTDTQYF.

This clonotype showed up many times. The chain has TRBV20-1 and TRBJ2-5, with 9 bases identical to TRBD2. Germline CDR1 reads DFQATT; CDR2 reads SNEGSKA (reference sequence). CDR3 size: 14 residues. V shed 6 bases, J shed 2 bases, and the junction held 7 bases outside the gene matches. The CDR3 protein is CSANRLAAQETQYF. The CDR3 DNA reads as TGCAGTGCCAACCGACTAGCGGCACAAGAGACCCAGTACTTC.

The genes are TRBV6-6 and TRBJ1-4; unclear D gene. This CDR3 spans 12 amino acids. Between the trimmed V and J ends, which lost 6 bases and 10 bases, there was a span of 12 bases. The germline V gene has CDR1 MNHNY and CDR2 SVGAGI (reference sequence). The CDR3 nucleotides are TGTGCCAGCAGCCCGACTCCAGGAAAACTGTTTTTT. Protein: CASSPTPGKLFF.

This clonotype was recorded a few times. The chain's CDR3 is CSARDTGTVDTIYF. As DNA, the CDR3 is TGCAGTGCTAGAGATACGGGGACGGTAGACACCATATATTTT. This chain links TRBV20-1 with TRBJ1-3, with a tentative D call TRBD1 (5 bases). CDR3 length: 14 amino acids. V lost 0 bases, J lost 8 bases, and 14 bases lay in between. Per the germline V gene, CDR1 is DFQATT and CDR2 is SNEGSKA (reference sequence).

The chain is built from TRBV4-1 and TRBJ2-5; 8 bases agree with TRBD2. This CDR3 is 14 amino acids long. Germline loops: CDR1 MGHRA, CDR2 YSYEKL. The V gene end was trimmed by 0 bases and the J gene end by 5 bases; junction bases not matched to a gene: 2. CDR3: CASSQDSSGETQYF. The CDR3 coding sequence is TGCGCCAGCAGCCAAGATTCTAGCGGGGAGACCCAGTACTTC.

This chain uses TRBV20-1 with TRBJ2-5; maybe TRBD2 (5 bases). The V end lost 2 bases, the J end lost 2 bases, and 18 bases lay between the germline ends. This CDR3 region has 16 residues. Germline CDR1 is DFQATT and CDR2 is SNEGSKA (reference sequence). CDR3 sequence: CSARSRPASHQETQYF. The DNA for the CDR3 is TGCAGTGCTAGATCCCGGCCGGCTAGCCATCAAGAGACCCAGTACTTC.

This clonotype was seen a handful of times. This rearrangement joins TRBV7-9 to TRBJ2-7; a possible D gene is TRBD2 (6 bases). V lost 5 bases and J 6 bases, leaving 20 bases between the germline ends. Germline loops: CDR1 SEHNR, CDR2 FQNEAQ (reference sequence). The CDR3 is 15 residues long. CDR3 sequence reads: CASSLEGLAKGEQYF. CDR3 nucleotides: TGTGCCAGCAGCCTAGAGGGGCTAGCGAAGGGCGAGCAGTACTTC.

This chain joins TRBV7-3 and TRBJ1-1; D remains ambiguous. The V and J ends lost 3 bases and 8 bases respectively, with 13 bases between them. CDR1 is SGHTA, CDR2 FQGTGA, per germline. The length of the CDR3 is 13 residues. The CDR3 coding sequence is TGTGCCAGCAGCTTTTGGGTTGGAGCAGAAGCTTTCTTT. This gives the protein CASSFWVGAEAFF.

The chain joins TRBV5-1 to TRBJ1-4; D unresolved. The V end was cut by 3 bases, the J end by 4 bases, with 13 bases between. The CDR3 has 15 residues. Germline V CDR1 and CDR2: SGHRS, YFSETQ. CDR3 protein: CASSSGGSYNEKLFF. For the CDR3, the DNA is TGCGCCAGCAGCTCGGGAGGCAGCTATAATGAAAAACTGTTTTTT.